These 31 T cell receptor beta chains were all obtained from the same sample, sequenced in a study of a mutant IDH1 vaccine in newly diagnosed glioma. Noted time point: week 5, during vaccination. The study gave 300 ug of mutant IDH1 20-mer peptide per vaccine dose, with topical imiquimod. Antigens of these TCRs are unknown. Some clones are missing from TCRdb's copy, which holds only in-frame ones; the method was immunoSEQ multiplex PCR. The data show over 35,000 clones, roughly nine tenths seen once. The sequences come from PBMCs, collected from a glioma patient whose treatment included an IDH1 peptide vaccine. The receptor source for this set is a man aged 50 or older with glioma.

This clone showed up just once. The V gene is TRBV30, the J gene TRBJ1-2; D call uncertain. This CDR3 region has 13 residues. The germline V gene encodes CDR1 GTSNPN and CDR2 SVGIG (reference sequence). Trimming left V 0 bases short and J 4 bases short, with 9 bases between. CDR3 sequence reads: CAWSVLTGYGYTF. CDR3 nucleotides: TGTGCCTGGAGTGTACTGACTGGCTATGGCTACACCTTC.

Here the CDR3 reads CASSESRQNSGANVLTF. CDR3 bases: TGTGCCAGCAGTGAATCCAGGCAAAATTCTGGGGCCAACGTCCTGACTTTC. This chain links TRBV6-1 with TRBJ2-6, with no clear D. Germline CDR1 is MNHNS and CDR2 is SASEGT. This CDR3 region has 17 residues. V was pared by 2 bases and J by 1 base, with 12 bases between.

The V call is TRBV14, the J call TRBJ2-3; D remains ambiguous. Trimming cost V 1 base and J 9 bases, with 17 bases left between them. Germline V gives CDR1 SGHDN, CDR2 FVKESK. The CDR3 contains 15 residues. The CDR3 region is CASSQVTAAWGTQYF. As DNA, the CDR3 is TGTGCCAGCAGCCAAGTAACGGCAGCGTGGGGAACGCAGTATTTT.

The chain is built from TRBV6-1 and TRBJ1-1, with no clear D. V dropped 5 bases and J dropped 6 bases, with 7 bases sitting between them. The CDR3 is 11 amino acids. CDR1 and CDR2 (germline): MNHNS, SASEGT. CDR3 amino acids: CASSPTPEAFF. Written as DNA, the CDR3 is TGTGCCAGCAGTCCGACCCCTGAAGCTTTCTTT.

This chain uses TRBV7-3 with TRBJ2-7; the match to TRBD1 covers 9 bases. Trimming removed 7 bases from V and 0 bases from J; junction bases left unmatched: 10. This CDR3 is 16 amino acids long. Germline CDR1 SGHTA, CDR2 FQGTGA. The CDR3 reads CASTREGTGTSYEQYF. The CDR3 DNA follows: TGTGCCAGCACCAGGGAGGGGACAGGGACCTCCTACGAGCAGTACTTC.

To note about this clone: The sample has other DNA sequences that encode this CDR3 too. The chain is built from TRBV30 and TRBJ2-7; D may be TRBD1 (6 bases). The germline CDR1 and CDR2 sequences are GTSNPN and SVGIG (reference sequence). Trimming removed 5 bases at V and 4 bases at J, with 21 bases between. The CDR3 contains 15 residues. CDR3 bases: TGTGCCTGGGCCACACCGTTGGGACACTTATACGAGCAGTACTTC. Translated, it gives CAWATPLGHLYEQYF. Filled out from reference TRBV30 and TRBJ2-7, the complete variable domain reads SQTIHQWPATLVQPVGSPLSLECTVEGTSNPNLYWYRQAAGRGLQLLFYSVGIGQISSEVPQNLSASRPQDRQFILSSKKLLLSDSGFYLCAWATPLGHLYEQYFGPGTRLTVT.

This chain uses TRBV7-2 with TRBJ2-7, with 7 bases that match TRBD1. V shed 1 base and J 2 bases; nucleotides not matched to a gene: 5. The germline V gene encodes CDR1 SGHTA and CDR2 FQGNSA. The CDR3 is 15 residues long. This CDR3 is CASSLEQGRAYEQYF. DNA of the CDR3: TGTGCCAGCAGCTTAGAACAGGGGCGCGCCTACGAGCAGTACTTC.

J is TRBJ2-5 and V is TRBV29-1, with TRBD2 matching 8 bases. CDR1 is SQVTM, CDR2 ANQGSEA, per germline. The CDR3 sequence is 13 residues long. Unmatched junction bases numbered 8, after V lost 6 bases and J lost 5 bases. The CDR3, as DNA: TGCAGCGTGATCGGACTAGCCGGGGAGACCCAGTACTTC. Amino acids: CSVIGLAGETQYF.

V is TRBV4-3 and J is TRBJ1-3; the D gene is possibly TRBD1 (5 bases). Germline loops: CDR1 LGHNA, CDR2 YSLEER. The CDR3 covers 16 residues. V was shortened by 0 bases and J by 0 bases, with 9 bases between the two germline ends. Here the CDR3 reads CASSQDQGFSGNTIYF. The CDR3 bases are TGCGCCAGCAGCCAAGATCAGGGCTTCTCTGGAAACACCATATATTTT.

This clone was seen just once. This chain connects TRBV2 to TRBJ2-5; D may be TRBD2 (6 bases). The germline V gene encodes CDR1 SNHLY and CDR2 FYNNEI. The CDR3 extends over 13 amino acids. V was clipped by 6 bases and J by 5 bases, with 13 bases between them. The CDR3 protein is CASSQLEGETQYF. DNA for the CDR3: TGTGCCAGCAGCCAACTGGAGGGGGAGACCCAGTACTTC. Filled out from reference TRBV2 and TRBJ2-5, the complete variable domain reads EPEVTQTPSHQVTQMGQEVILRCVPISNHLYFYWYRQILGQKVEFLVSFYNNEISEKSEIFDDQFSVERPDGSNFTLKIRSTKLEDSAMYFCASSQLEGETQYFGPGTRLLVL.

This clone is categorized as medium-sized. The J gene is TRBJ1-1, the V gene TRBV10-3; D remains unclear. CDR1 and CDR2 from the germline V gene are ENHRY and SYGVKD. Deletions cut 4 bases from V and 3 bases from J, with 12 bases between. This CDR3 comprises 14 residues. CDR3 loop: CAISAGNGYTEAFF. The DNA of the CDR3 is TGTGCCATCAGTGCCGGGAACGGATACACTGAAGCTTTCTTT.

The genes are TRBV4-2 and TRBJ2-6; 7 bases map to TRBD1. The CDR3 is 20 amino acids. V shed 0 bases, J shed 0 bases, and the junction held 11 bases outside the gene matches. CDR1 and CDR2 (germline): LGHNA, YNFKEQ. CDR3 protein: CASSQEMRQGPNSGANVLTF. The CDR3 DNA reads as TGTGCCAGCAGCCAAGAAATGAGACAGGGACCCAACTCTGGGGCCAACGTCCTGACTTTC.

This chain links TRBV5-1 with TRBJ2-5; the match to TRBD2 covers 8 bases. The CDR3 consists of 16 residues. V was clipped by 0 bases and J by 2 bases; unmatched bases: 6. The germline gives CDR1 SGHRS, CDR2 YFSETQ. For the CDR3, the DNA is TGCGCCAGCAGCTTGGGACGGGGGGGCGATCAAGAGACCCAGTACTTC. It yields the protein CASSLGRGGDQETQYF.

The chain combines TRBV13 with TRBJ1-2; D is undetermined. The germline V and J ends were trimmed by 8 bases and 8 bases, with 21 bases remaining between them. This CDR3 has 14 residues. Per germline, CDR1 PRHDT and CDR2 FYEKMQ (reference sequence). The CDR3 sequence is CASARVNSGFGYTF. The CDR3 DNA reads TGTGCCAGCGCCCGGGTAAACTCGGGTTTCGGCTACACCTTC.

This sequence joins TRBV4-3 and TRBJ2-5; D is tentatively TRBD1 or TRBD2 (5 bases each). V gave up 4 bases and J gave up 5 bases, with 20 bases separating them. The CDR3 is 16 amino acids. Germline lookup yields CDR1 LGHNA and CDR2 YSLEER. CDR3 residues: CASSRLYPQGRETQYF. The CDR3 DNA sequence: TGCGCCAGCAGCCGTCTTTATCCCCAGGGACGGGAGACCCAGTACTTC.

The CDR3 nucleotides read TGTGCCAGCAGCGGGGGTGGAAGCGGGGGACGGAGCGGGGAGCTGTTTTTT. As protein: CASSGGGSGGRSGELFF. The rearrangement links TRBV9 to TRBJ2-2, with 8 bases lining up with TRBD2. Germline-derived CDR1 and CDR2 are SGDLS and YYNGEE. This CDR3 has 17 residues. V gave up 3 bases and J gave up 7 bases; unmatched junction bases: 14.

V usage is TRBV29-1 and J usage is TRBJ2-7, with 8 positions matching TRBD1. With V trimmed by 2 bases and J by 3 bases, 9 bases remained unmatched. This CDR3 comprises 15 residues. The germline CDR1 and CDR2 sequences are SQVTM and ANQGSEA. The chain's CDR3 is CSVEIVQGAVYEQYF. The CDR3 bases are TGCAGCGTTGAAATTGTGCAGGGGGCGGTCTACGAGCAGTACTTC.

The rearrangement joins TRBV14 to TRBJ2-7; 9 positions agree with TRBD1. Trimming cost V 2 bases and J 2 bases; bases outside gene matches: 4. Germline V gene lookup returns CDR1 SGHDN and CDR2 FVKESK. The CDR3 is 15 residues long. The CDR3 sequence: CASSQPGQGTYEQYF. The DNA of the CDR3 is TGTGCCAGCAGCCAACCGGGACAGGGAACCTACGAGCAGTACTTC.

The chain joins TRBV7-3 to TRBJ1-4; no clear D. The V gene's germline CDR1 is SGHTA and CDR2 FQGTGA. The CDR3 contains 15 residues. Trimming took off 2 bases at V and 3 bases at J, with 10 bases between the two ends. This chain's CDR3 is CASSLYGVSNEKLFF. For the CDR3, the DNA is TGTGCCAGCAGCTTATATGGGGTGTCTAATGAAAAACTGTTTTTT.

V is TRBV6-1 and J is TRBJ1-1, with D perhaps matching TRBD1 (6 bases). Trimming took 2 bases from V and 0 from J, leaving 10 bases between them. Looked up from germline, CDR1 is MNHNS and CDR2 is SASEGT. CDR3 length equals 15 residues. The CDR3 DNA sequence: TGTGCCAGCAGTGAATGGGGACACCTGAACACTGAAGCTTTCTTT. Its translation: CASSEWGHLNTEAFF.

The rearrangement links TRBV6-5 to TRBJ2-2; a weak D match, TRBD2 (6 bases). The ends were cut back, 6 bases at V and 5 bases at J, with 13 bases in the middle. The CDR3 has 14 amino acids. Germline V lookup: CDR1 MNHEY, CDR2 SVGAGI. CDR3: CASSPWRGTGELFF. DNA for the CDR3: TGTGCCAGCAGCCCCTGGCGGGGTACCGGGGAGCTGTTTTTT.

CDR3 nucleotides: TGTGCCAGTAGTCCCGGGATCGTAGCAAACGAGCTGTTTTTT. Its translation: CASSPGIVANELFF. This chain joins TRBV19 and TRBJ2-2; possible D gene TRBD2, 5 bases. V gave up 5 bases and J gave up 11 bases, with 18 bases separating them. Germline V gene data show CDR1 as LNHDA and CDR2 as SQIVND (reference sequence). The CDR3 covers 14 residues.

This clone was counted between two and nine times. The chain carries TRBV6-5 and TRBJ1-1; D is perhaps TRBD1 (6 bases). CDR3 length equals 11 residues. Trimming cost V 2 bases and J 8 bases, with 6 bases left between them. Germline V gene sequence: CDR1 MNHEY, CDR2 SVGAGI. CDR3 sequence: CASSYDREAFF. The CDR3, as DNA: TGTGCCAGCAGTTACGACAGGGAAGCTTTCTTT.

This clone was seen just once. The V call is TRBV30, the J call TRBJ1-3; D gene uncertain. The CDR3 covers 14 residues. V lost 2 bases and J 4 bases, leaving 12 bases between the germline ends. Looked up from germline, CDR1 is GTSNPN and CDR2 is SVGIG (reference sequence). CDR3 DNA: TGTGCCTGGAGTCCCGATGCAGCGGGAAACACCATATATTTT. This sequence encodes CAWSPDAAGNTIYF. The full variable domain, in which reference TRBV30 and TRBJ1-3 provide the parts outside the CDR3, is SQTIHQWPATLVQPVGSPLSLECTVEGTSNPNLYWYRQAAGRGLQLLFYSVGIGQISSEVPQNLSASRPQDRQFILSSKKLLLSDSGFYLCAWSPDAAGNTIYFGEGSWLTVV.

The chain has TRBV19 and TRBJ2-7; 8 bases fit TRBD2. The CDR3 covers 15 residues. Germline lookup yields CDR1 LNHDA and CDR2 SQIVND (reference sequence). Trimming took 3 bases from V and 3 from J; bases not matched to a gene: 7. CDR3 coding DNA: TGTGCCAGTAGTATCCCCGGGGGGGCCGACTACGAGCAGTACTTC. Translation: CASSIPGGADYEQYF.

This rearrangement joins TRBV6-5 to TRBJ2-1; tentatively, D is TRBD1 (5 bases). Looked up from germline, CDR1 is MNHEY and CDR2 is SVGAGI. With 4 bases removed from V and 1 base from J, the gap between germline ends came to 14 bases. This CDR3 has 16 residues. The CDR3 DNA follows: TGTGCCAGCAGTTCGCCTCGGTCAGGGTCCTACAATGAGCAGTTCTTC. It encodes CASSSPRSGSYNEQFF.

The CDR3: CASSYRPGQGAGTGELFF. DNA for the CDR3: TGTGCCAGCAGCTACAGACCGGGACAGGGGGCGGGCACCGGGGAGCTGTTTTTT. J is TRBJ2-2 and V is TRBV5-4; TRBD1 matches 12 bases. The V gene's germline CDR1 is SGHNT and CDR2 YYREEE (reference sequence). The CDR3 has 18 amino acids. Unmatched junction bases numbered 10, after V lost 3 bases and J lost 4 bases.

CDR3 in amino acids: CASGRGFPLSYEQYF. The CDR3 nucleotides read TGTGCCAGCGGGCGGGGGTTTCCTCTTTCCTACGAGCAGTACTTC. V usage is TRBV28 and J usage is TRBJ2-7; 7 bases line up with TRBD2. Germline CDR1 is MDHEN and CDR2 is SYDVKM. The CDR3 has 15 residues. V lost 8 bases to trimming and J lost 1 base; unmatched junction nucleotides: 11.

The V call is TRBV5-4, the J call TRBJ1-1, with 8 positions matching TRBD1. V was clipped by 0 bases and J by 0 bases; unmatched bases: 7. Germline CDR1 is SGHNT and CDR2 is YYREEE (reference sequence). The CDR3 runs to 17 residues. CDR3 residues: CASSLGPAGGVNTEAFF. CDR3 nucleotides: TGTGCCAGCAGCTTGGGTCCGGCAGGGGGCGTGAACACTGAAGCTTTCTTT.

V gene TRBV25-1 combines with J gene TRBJ2-7; 9 bases map to TRBD1. The CDR3 is made up of 15 amino acids. J lost 4 bases, V lost 4 bases, and 8 bases had no gene match. Germline V gene sequence: CDR1 MGHDK, CDR2 SYGVNS. CDR3 in amino acids: CASSGTNRGRYEQYF. For the CDR3, the DNA is TGTGCCAGCAGTGGGACCAACAGGGGGCGTTACGAGCAGTACTTC.

The count of this clone is one. Germline and junction disagree at one end, which may indicate a read error. This sequence joins TRBV11-2 and TRBJ2-7, with TRBD2 matching 8 bases. CDR3 length: 14 residues. Per the germline V gene, CDR1 is SGHAT and CDR2 is FQNNGV. The CDR3 coding sequence is TGTGCCAGCAGCCCGTGGGTAGCGGGATTCCCGCCGGTCTTC. This translates into CASSPWVAGFPPVF.